This T cell receptor (beta chain) was documented in a study of T cells in Graves' hyperthyroidism and ophthalmopathy. Overall study context: It was at initial diagnosis, before any treatment, that peripheral blood was collected. General observations from the study: Most expanded thyroid clonotypes above 0.001 also appeared in blood.

Trimming pared 4 bases from V and 4 bases from J, leaving 15 bases between. CDR3 size: 15 residues. Germline V gives CDR1 SEHNR, CDR2 FQNEAQ (reference sequence). Many counts were recorded for this clonotype. Its antigen is not known. Used for diagnoses were clinical symptoms, serum thyroxine and TRAb, thyroid ultrasound and orbital computed tomography. RNA transcripts gave rise to amplified TCR beta CDR3 regions. Researchers ran a first-round RT-PCR on the TCR CDR3 using the HTBI primer set. TCRdb reanalysed the multiplex PCR reads using MiXCR and keeps one entry per CDR3 protein. The sample comprises 500,000 to 650,000 distinct CDR3 sequences, roughly 15% of which are singletons, and around 13% rests with the top ten.

This receptor was obtained from a woman in her fifties or sixties with Graves' ophthalmopathy. This sequence joins TRBV7-9 and TRBJ2-3; possible D gene TRBD1, 5 bases. Input material: blood. CDR3 coding DNA: TGTGCCAGCAGCTCCAGGGAAGACTTCGCAGATACGCAGTATTTT. This codes for CASSSREDFADTQYF.